This TCR beta chain appears in the sequencing data of a study of T cell repertoires in cytomegalovirus infection. About the research overall: Used in the study were CMV epitopes, some recently identified and HLA-C-restricted, others well-studied and HLA-B-restricted. It was the public TCR beta signatures that indicated both CMV infection and matching HLA type. Study findings and constraints: People with CMV and the relevant HLA were identified by cumulative public TCR beta family frequency. In two of eight donors, the top clonotype was HLA-C-restricted CMV-specific.

Points on this clonotype: The antigen remains undetermined.

In TCRdb, the reads were re-called with MiXCR into one record per CDR3 protein. Found here are 750,000 to 950,000 distinct CDR3 sequences, around 29% of them singletons; the top ten hold around 13%. V was trimmed by 0 bases and J by 6 bases, leaving 11 bases between them. CDR1 and CDR2 from the germline V gene are LNHNV and YYDKDF (reference sequence). The CDR3 is 15 amino acids. The chain uses TRBV15 and TRBJ1-4; D is possibly TRBD1 (5 bases). The source was cultured CD8+ T cells from PBMCs, collected from culture after CMV antigen stimulation. This TCR derives from a human donor in good health (CMV status not recorded). Some clones in this sample may be carry-over from other donors' samples. The CDR3 region is CATSREGVNYEKLFF. The CDR3 nucleotides are TGTGCCACCAGCAGAGAGGGGGTGAATTATGAAAAACTGTTTTTT.